Detailed here is one T cell receptor beta chain. This specimen comes from a study of blood T cell repertoires in COVID-19. Overall study context: Samples came from the United States, Italy and Spain, spanning acute and convalescent COVID-19.

The CDR3 has 12 residues. Germline CDR1 SNHLY, CDR2 FYNNEI. Trimming pared 6 bases from V and 15 bases from J, leaving 18 bases between. Original methodology: Scientists estimated how many nucleated cells there were by amplifying reference gene primers. Using immunoSEQ multiplex PCR, the repertoire was profiled, and TCRdb retains in-frame clones only, with some absent. Clone size and V and J calls were adopted from that table, with D and trimming inferred from the DNA. This sample has under 50,000 clones, with 80% to 95% found just once. Sequenced sample: peripheral blood. The chain uses TRBV2 and TRBJ2-1; D might be TRBD1 (5 bases). The source of this sequence is a human donor in a cohort sampled during active COVID-19. The CDR3 sequence is CASSLNSRGRFF. Written as DNA, the CDR3 is TGTGCCAGCAGCCTGAACTCAAGGGGTCGGTTCTTC.